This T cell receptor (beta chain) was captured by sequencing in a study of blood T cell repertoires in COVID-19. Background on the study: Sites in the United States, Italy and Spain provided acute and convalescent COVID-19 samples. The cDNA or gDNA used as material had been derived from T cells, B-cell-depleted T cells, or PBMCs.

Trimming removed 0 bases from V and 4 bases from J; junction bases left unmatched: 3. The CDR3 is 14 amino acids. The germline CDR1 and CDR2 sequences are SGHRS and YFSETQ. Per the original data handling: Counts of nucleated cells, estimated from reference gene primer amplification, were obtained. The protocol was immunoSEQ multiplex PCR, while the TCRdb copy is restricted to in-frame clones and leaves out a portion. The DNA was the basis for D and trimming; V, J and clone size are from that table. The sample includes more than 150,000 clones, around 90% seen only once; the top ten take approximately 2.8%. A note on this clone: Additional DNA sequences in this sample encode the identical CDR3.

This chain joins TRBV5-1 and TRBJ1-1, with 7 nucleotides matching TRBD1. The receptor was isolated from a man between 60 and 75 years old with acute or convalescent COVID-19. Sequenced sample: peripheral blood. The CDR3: CASSLGTGSTEAFF. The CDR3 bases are TGCGCCAGCAGCTTGGGGACAGGAAGCACTGAAGCTTTCTTT.